The next 26 T cell receptor beta chains were all read from a single sample in a study of cytomegalovirus exposure and HLA in healthy donors. Both 60 Vbeta primers and 13 Jbeta primers went into the PCR. Only in-frame clones appear in the TCRdb table, and some are missing; sequencing was by immunoSEQ multiplex PCR. Counted here are under 200,000 clones, 78% occurring once; the ten biggest clones make up approximately 3%. The sequenced material came from PBMCs. The receptors originated from a woman aged 40 to 50 in good health and CMV-seronegative.

Comment on this clone: A junction end diverges from the germline sequence, so it may reflect a read error. The chain is built from TRBV5-1 and TRBJ1-2; TRBD1 is a possible D gene (6 bases). CDR1 is SGHRS, CDR2 YFSETQ, per germline. CDR3 size: 15 residues. The CDR3 DNA reads as TGCGCCAGCAGCTTGGCGTCAGGGGAAGGGTATGGCCACACCTTC. Amino acid sequence: CASSLASGEGYGHTF.

The rearrangement uses TRBV5-1 and TRBJ2-1; 9 bases agree with TRBD2. J was trimmed by 8 bases and V by 0 bases; bases with no gene match: 3. Germline CDR1 SGHRS, CDR2 YFSETQ. This CDR3 spans 14 amino acids. CDR3 loop: CASSLETSGYEQFF. DNA for the CDR3: TGCGCCAGCAGCTTGGAGACTAGCGGTTATGAGCAGTTCTTC. The variable domain in full, completed from reference TRBV5-1 and TRBJ2-1, reads KAGVTQTPRYLIKTRGQQVTLSCSPISGHRSVSWYQQTPGQGLQFLFEYFSETQRNKGNFPGRFSGRQFSNSRSEMNVSTLELGDSALYLCASSLETSGYEQFFGPGTRLTVL.

The chain uses TRBV18 and TRBJ1-4; 11 bases fit TRBD1. The CDR3 contains 18 residues. The J segment lost 0 bases and the V segment lost 3 bases, leaving 6 bases of the junction unmatched. Germline CDR1 reads KGHSH; CDR2 reads LQKENI. CDR3 loop: CASSPWDRGEATNEKLFF. The CDR3 bases are TGTGCCAGCTCACCGTGGGACAGGGGGGAAGCAACTAATGAAAAACTGTTTTTT. The whole variable domain, remainder taken from reference TRBV18 and TRBJ1-4, is NAGVMQNPRHLVRRRGQEARLRCSPMKGHSHVYWYRQLPEEGLKFMVYLQKENIIDESGMPKERFSAEFPKEGPSILRIQQVVRGDSAAYFCASSPWDRGEATNEKLFFGSGTQLSVL.

The CDR3 region is CASSYSGQGDGYTF. The CDR3 bases are TGTGCCAGTAGTTACTCGGGACAGGGCGATGGCTACACCTTC. The genes are TRBV19 and TRBJ1-2; the match to TRBD1 covers 9 bases. V gave up 5 bases and J gave up 6 bases; unmatched junction bases: 7. Germline CDR1 LNHDA, CDR2 SQIVND (reference sequence). This CDR3 region has 14 residues. The complete variable domain, with remaining parts taken from reference TRBV19 and TRBJ1-2, reads DGGITQSPKYLFRKEGQNVTLSCEQNLNHDAMYWYRQDPGQGLRLIYYSQIVNDFQKGDIAEGYSVSREKKESFPLTVTSAQKNPTAFYLCASSYSGQGDGYTFGSGTRLTVV.

This chain links TRBV25-1 with TRBJ2-7, with 9 bases lining up with TRBD2. V was pared by 3 bases and J by 1 base, with 7 bases of the junction left unmatched. Germline V lookup: CDR1 MGHDK, CDR2 SYGVNS. The CDR3 extends over 16 amino acids. The CDR3 bases are TGTGCCAGCAGTGATTTTCTAGCGGGGAGGTCCTACGAGCAGTACTTC. This encodes CASSDFLAGRSYEQYF.

The chain employs TRBV2 and TRBJ1-5, with TRBD1 matching 11 bases. V was clipped by 7 bases and J by 7 bases; unmatched bases: 9. The germline gives CDR1 SNHLY, CDR2 FYNNEI. The CDR3 sequence is 15 residues long. CDR3 nucleotides: TGTGCCAGCAAAGCTGGACAGGGGGCCTGGCAGCCCCAGCATTTT. It translates to CASKAGQGAWQPQHF. The full variable domain, in which reference TRBV2 and TRBJ1-5 provide the parts outside the CDR3, is EPEVTQTPSHQVTQMGQEVILRCVPISNHLYFYWYRQILGQKVEFLVSFYNNEISEKSEIFDDQFSVERPDGSNFTLKIRSTKLEDSAMYFCASKAGQGAWQPQHFGDGTRLSIL.

V and J are TRBV28 and TRBJ1-2; 9 bases match TRBD1. The junction had 2 bases not matched to a gene; V was cut back by 2 bases and J by 1 base. Germline CDR1 reads MDHEN; CDR2 reads SYDVKM. The CDR3 extends over 15 amino acids. For the CDR3, the DNA is TGTGCCAGCAGTTTAGCGGACAGGGGTAACTATGGCTACACCTTC. Its protein product is CASSLADRGNYGYTF.

This clone was detected a few times. In nucleotides, the CDR3 is TGTGCCAGCAGCTTACGGGTGGACAGCTACGAGCAGTACTTC. The encoded protein is CASSLRVDSYEQYF. The rearrangement links TRBV7-8 to TRBJ2-7; D is perhaps TRBD1 (6 bases). Germline V gene sequence: CDR1 SGHVS, CDR2 FQNEAQ. The V gene lost 2 bases and the J gene lost 3 bases, with 11 bases spanning the gap. The CDR3 is 14 amino acids.

CDR3 residues: CASSPRTGLGYTF. The CDR3 DNA reads as TGTGCCAGCAGTCCTCGGACAGGGTTAGGCTACACCTTC. This chain joins TRBV6-1 and TRBJ1-2; 8 nucleotides agree with TRBD1. Germline CDR1 and CDR2: MNHNS and SASEGT. Germline trimming cut 5 bases from V and 8 bases from J; bases unmatched to any gene: 7. This CDR3 comprises 13 residues.

CDR3 in amino acids: CASSFSRLGRGRSPLHF. CDR3 bases: TGTGCCAGCAGTTTTTCCCGACTGGGTCGGGGAAGGTCACCCCTCCACTTT. The chain joins TRBV28 to TRBJ1-6; no definite D call. CDR1 is MDHEN and CDR2 is SYDVKM in the germline V gene. The V end was cut by 3 bases, the J end by 10 bases, with 22 bases between. The CDR3 is 17 residues long.

This chain uses TRBV5-1 with TRBJ1-1; D uncertain. The germline V and J ends were trimmed by 2 bases and 0 bases, with 14 bases remaining between them. From germline, CDR1 is SGHRS and CDR2 YFSETQ. This CDR3 spans 16 amino acids. The CDR3 sequence is CASSFLVGPLNTEAFF. The DNA of the CDR3 is TGCGCCAGCAGCTTTCTTGTCGGTCCCTTGAACACTGAAGCTTTCTTT.

As for this clone: The sample holds other DNA sequences that translate to the same CDR3. This sequence joins TRBV5-1 and TRBJ2-5; D call uncertain. This CDR3 region has 12 residues. Trimming removed 0 bases from V and 4 bases from J, with 4 bases in between. Germline CDR1 reads SGHRS; CDR2 reads YFSETQ. The CDR3 region is CASSLAGETQYF. The CDR3 DNA sequence: TGCGCCAGCAGCTTGGCCGGAGAGACCCAGTACTTC. The variable domain in full, completed from reference TRBV5-1 and TRBJ2-5, reads KAGVTQTPRYLIKTRGQQVTLSCSPISGHRSVSWYQQTPGQGLQFLFEYFSETQRNKGNFPGRFSGRQFSNSRSEMNVSTLELGDSALYLCASSLAGETQYFGPGTRLLVL.

This clone was detected only once. The genes are TRBV7-9 and TRBJ2-2; 7 positions agree with TRBD1. The length of the CDR3 is 16 residues. From germline, CDR1 is SEHNR and CDR2 FQNEAQ (reference sequence). V shed 1 base and J 3 bases; nucleotides not matched to a gene: 5. The CDR3 reads CASSLVWDSHTGELFF. CDR3 nucleotide sequence: TGTGCCAGCAGCTTAGTGTGGGACAGCCACACCGGGGAGCTGTTTTTT.

The V and J genes are TRBV19 and TRBJ1-2, with D possibly being TRBD1 (5 bases). Germline lookup yields CDR1 LNHDA and CDR2 SQIVND (reference sequence). Trimming cost V 8 bases and J 1 base, with 11 bases left between them. The CDR3 runs 13 residues. The DNA of the CDR3 is TGTGCCAGTTCTACAGGATTTAACTATGGCTACACCTTC. Translated: CASSTGFNYGYTF.

The rearrangement joins TRBV18 to TRBJ1-5; 7 nucleotides align to TRBD1. Unmatched junction bases numbered 12, after V lost 3 bases and J lost 1 base. Germline-derived CDR1 and CDR2 are KGHSH and LQKENI. This CDR3 spans 18 amino acids. The CDR3, as DNA: TGTGCCAGCTCACCGGTTGGGCCAGGGGGAGGCAGCAATCAGCCCCAGCATTTT. Its protein product is CASSPVGPGGGSNQPQHF.

This chain links TRBV29-1 with TRBJ2-7, with 7 bases fitting TRBD2. V dropped 7 bases and J dropped 5; count of bases not matched to a gene: 17. CDR3 size: 15 residues. CDR1 is SQVTM, CDR2 ANQGSEA, per germline. CDR3 loop: CSAAGVLGGSDEQYF. In nucleotides, the CDR3 is TGCAGCGCTGCGGGGGTTCTCGGGGGTAGTGACGAGCAGTACTTC.

V is TRBV28 and J is TRBJ1-5; 7 nucleotides match TRBD1. The germline gives CDR1 MDHEN, CDR2 SYDVKM. The trim removed 3 bases at V and 0 bases at J, leaving 5 bases unmatched. The CDR3 is 16 residues long. The CDR3 spells CASSFGTEYSNQPQHF. The CDR3 coding sequence is TGTGCCAGCAGTTTCGGGACAGAGTATAGCAATCAGCCCCAGCATTTT. The variable domain in full, completed from reference TRBV28 and TRBJ1-5, reads DVKVTQSSRYLVKRTGEKVFLECVQDMDHENMFWYRQDPGLGLRLIYFSYDVKMKEKGDIPEGYSVSREKKERFSLILESASTNQTSMYLCASSFGTEYSNQPQHFGDGTRLSIL.

CDR3 region: CAISARQVGVDTQYF. In DNA form, the CDR3 reads TGTGCCATCAGCGCCCGACAGGTAGGGGTAGATACGCAGTATTTT. The chain joins TRBV10-3 to TRBJ2-3; D possibly corresponds to TRBD1 (6 bases). The CDR3 totals 15 residues. Trimming removed 6 bases from V and 5 bases from J, with 18 bases in between. Germline V gives CDR1 ENHRY, CDR2 SYGVKD.

The chain uses TRBV19 and TRBJ1-5; D uncertain. In germline, CDR1 is LNHDA, CDR2 SQIVND (reference sequence). The CDR3 covers 15 residues. Trimming removed 5 bases from V and 1 base from J, with 12 bases in between. Here the CDR3 reads CASSSQMESNQPQHF. CDR3 sequence (DNA): TGTGCCAGTAGTTCTCAGATGGAGAGCAATCAGCCCCAGCATTTT.

V and J are TRBV6-4 and TRBJ1-5; 10 bases fit TRBD1. The germline V gene encodes CDR1 MRHNA and CDR2 SNTAGT. The junction had 11 bases not matched to a gene; V was cut back by 6 bases and J by 6 bases. The CDR3 is made up of 16 amino acids. The CDR3 protein is CASREWPGQGFQPQHF. For the CDR3, the DNA is TGTGCCAGCAGGGAGTGGCCGGGACAGGGGTTTCAGCCCCAGCATTTT.

This chain uses TRBV6-1 with TRBJ2-2; TRBD2 matches 12 bases. CDR1 MNHNS and CDR2 SASEGT come from the germline V gene. This CDR3 comprises 17 residues. With 1 base clipped from V and 6 bases from J, the junction kept 6 bases outside the gene matches. CDR3 amino acids: CASSEEGTSGYAGELFF. In DNA, the CDR3 is TGTGCCAGCAGTGAAGAAGGGACTAGCGGGTATGCCGGGGAGCTGTTTTTT.

In its sample, this clone was seen a few times. This chain uses TRBV27 with TRBJ1-4; TRBD1 matches 7 bases. Trimming took 5 bases from V and 8 from J; bases not matched to a gene: 17. The CDR3 consists of 17 residues. Germline values: CDR1 MNHEY, CDR2 SMNVEV (reference sequence). CDR3 loop: CASSLRRQGTSSEKLFF. In DNA, the CDR3 is TGTGCCAGCAGTCTACGACGACAGGGTACGTCGTCGGAAAAACTGTTTTTT.

The V call is TRBV21-1, the J call TRBJ1-6. TRBV21-1 is an annotated pseudogene. CDR3 size: 15 residues. CDR3 coding DNA: TGTGCCAGCAGCACCCCCGGGGGGGGAAGATCACCCCTCCACTTT. It encodes CASSTPGGGRSPLHF.

The chain has TRBV6-6 and TRBJ2-3; a weak D match, TRBD2 (5 bases). The CDR3 is 15 residues long. The V and J ends lost 3 bases and 2 bases respectively, with 12 bases between them. Germline values: CDR1 MNHNY, CDR2 SVGAGI (reference sequence). This CDR3 reads CASSYGGPNTDTQYF. The CDR3 nucleotides are TGTGCCAGCAGTTATGGAGGTCCGAACACAGATACGCAGTATTTT.

The CDR3 sequence is CASSEVWGDQPQHF. The CDR3 nucleotides are TGTGCCAGCAGTGAAGTTTGGGGGGACCAGCCCCAGCATTTT. V usage is TRBV2 and J usage is TRBJ1-5; perhaps TRBD1 as D (5 bases). V shed 1 base and J shed 7 bases, with 11 bases lying between them. CDR1 is SNHLY and CDR2 is FYNNEI in the germline V gene. The CDR3 spans 14 residues.

The J gene is TRBJ2-2, the V gene TRBV7-3, with 7 nucleotides matching TRBD1. Losses at the gene ends were 5 bases for V and 7 bases for J; bases not matched to a gene: 13. Germline V CDR1 and CDR2: SGHTA, FQGTGA. CDR3 length: 16 amino acids. The CDR3 sequence: CASSPDPTTGHGELFF. The CDR3 DNA reads TGTGCCAGCAGCCCCGACCCCACGACAGGGCACGGGGAGCTGTTTTTT. Supplemented by reference TRBV7-3 and TRBJ2-2, the full variable domain reads GAGVSQTPSNKVTEKGKYVELRCDPISGHTALYWYRQSLGQGPEFLIYFQGTGAADDSGLPNDRFFAVRPEGSVSTLKIQRTERGDSAVYLCASSPDPTTGHGELFFGEGSRLTVL.